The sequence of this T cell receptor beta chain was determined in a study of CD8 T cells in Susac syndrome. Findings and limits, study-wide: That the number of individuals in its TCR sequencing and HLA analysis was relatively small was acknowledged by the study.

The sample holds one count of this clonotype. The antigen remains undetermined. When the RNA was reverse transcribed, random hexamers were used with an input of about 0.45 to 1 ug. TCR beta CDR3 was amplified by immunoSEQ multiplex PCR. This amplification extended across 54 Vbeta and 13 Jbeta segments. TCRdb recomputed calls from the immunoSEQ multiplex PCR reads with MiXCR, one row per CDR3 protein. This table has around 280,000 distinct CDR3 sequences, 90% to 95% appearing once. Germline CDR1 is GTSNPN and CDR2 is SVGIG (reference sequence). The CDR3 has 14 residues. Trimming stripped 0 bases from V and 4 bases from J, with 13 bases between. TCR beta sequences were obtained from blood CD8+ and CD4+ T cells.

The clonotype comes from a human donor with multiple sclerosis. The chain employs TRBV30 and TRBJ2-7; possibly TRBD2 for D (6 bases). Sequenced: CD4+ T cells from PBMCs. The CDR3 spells CAWSVPAGRYEQYF. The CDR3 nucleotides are TGTGCCTGGAGTGTACCCGCAGGGAGGTACGAGCAGTACTTC.